This record looks at one TCR beta chain sequence and its context. Its antigen is unidentified. The sample originates from a study of beta chain features in type 1 diabetes. Study-level results: Type 1 diabetes patients had TCRB CDR3s that were shorter (moderately but significantly so) in all four CD4+ subsets. Shorter templates might be favored by PCR, and equally so in patients and in controls.

The germline V and J ends were trimmed by 3 bases and 7 bases, with 13 bases remaining between them. CDR3 length: 13 residues. CDR1 SGHTA and CDR2 FQGTGA come from the germline V gene. The entirety of the isolated RNA underwent reverse transcription, so expressed TCRB transcripts were sequenced. Produced via immunoSEQ multiplex PCR; TCRdb's table is partial and in-frame only. The data contain around 600,000 clones, around 12% of them seen just once; the ten biggest clones take up around 0.12%. The rearrangement joins TRBV7-3 to TRBJ2-7; D is ambiguous. The sequenced material came from naive CD4+ T cells from blood. The receptor's source is a man aged 30-40 years with type 1 diabetes. The CDR3 sequence is CASSFLDVREQYF. CDR3 sequence (DNA): TGTGCCAGCAGCTTCCTGGACGTACGAGAGCAGTACTTC.